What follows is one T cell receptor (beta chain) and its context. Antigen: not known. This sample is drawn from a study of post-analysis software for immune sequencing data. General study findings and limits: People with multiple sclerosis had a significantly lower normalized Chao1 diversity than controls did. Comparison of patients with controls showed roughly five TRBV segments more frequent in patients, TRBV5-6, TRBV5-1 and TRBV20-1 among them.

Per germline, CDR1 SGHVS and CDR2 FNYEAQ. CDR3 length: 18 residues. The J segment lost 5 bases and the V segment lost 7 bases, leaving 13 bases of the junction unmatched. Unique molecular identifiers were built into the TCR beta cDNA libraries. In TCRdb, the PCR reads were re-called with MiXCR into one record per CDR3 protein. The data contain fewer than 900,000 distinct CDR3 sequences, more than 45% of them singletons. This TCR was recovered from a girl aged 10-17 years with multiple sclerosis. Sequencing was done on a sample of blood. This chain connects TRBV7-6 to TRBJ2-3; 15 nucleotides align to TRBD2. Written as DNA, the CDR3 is TGTGCCAGCACCCACTTTGCGGGACTAGCGGGAGGTGTAGATACGCAGTATTTT. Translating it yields CASTHFAGLAGGVDTQYF.